What follows are 8 T cell receptor beta chains derived from one specimen sequenced in a study of CD4 T cells in relation to SARS-CoV-2 and coronaviruses. Profiling relied on immunoSEQ multiplex PCR, and the TCRdb table lists in-frame clones only, not all of them. The profile covers under 13,000 clones, with 81% appearing a single time and 15% to 20% taken by the ten largest. Unexposed donor CD4+ T cells date from about 2011-2019, before the COVID-19 pandemic. CD4+ T cells were isolated from the cells after about ten days of culture. These TCRs' antigens remain unknown. Sequencing was performed on CD4+ T cells from PBMCs, cultured in vitro. These receptors originate from a human donor in good health.

The CDR3 loop is CASSLSWEFNQPQHF. The CDR3, as DNA: TGTGCCAGCAGCTTAAGCTGGGAGTTCAATCAGCCCCAGCATTTT. The chain combines TRBV5-8 with TRBJ1-5; D is unclear. CDR1 SGHTS and CDR2 YDEGEE come from the germline V gene. Between the trimmed V and J ends, which lost 2 bases and 3 bases, there was a span of 12 bases. The CDR3 extends over 15 amino acids.

This rearrangement joins TRBV27 to TRBJ1-2; D is perhaps TRBD1 (5 bases). CDR1 and CDR2 (germline): MNHEY, SMNVEV (reference sequence). The CDR3 consists of 15 residues. The V gene lost 5 bases and the J gene lost 6 bases, with 19 bases spanning the gap. CDR3 nucleotides: TGTGCCAGCAGTCCTCCCCCAGACAGAAGAAATGGCTACACCTTC. This encodes CASSPPPDRRNGYTF.

This clone was counted between two and nine times. J is TRBJ2-2 and V is TRBV24-1; D not certain. V was shortened by 2 bases and J by 4 bases, with 10 bases between the two germline ends. The CDR3 runs to 15 residues. Germline V gene data show CDR1 as KGHDR and CDR2 as SFDVKD. The CDR3 here is CATSDSTTTTGELFF. The CDR3 bases are TGTGCCACCAGTGATTCGACAACAACCACCGGGGAGCTGTTTTTT.

This chain connects TRBV24-1 to TRBJ2-7, with D uncertain. The CDR3 runs 14 residues. V gave up 1 base and J gave up 2 bases, with 8 bases separating them. Germline lookup yields CDR1 KGHDR and CDR2 SFDVKD. The CDR3 sequence: CATSDFTIPYEQYF. Written as DNA, the CDR3 is TGTGCCACCAGTGATTTTACTATCCCCTACGAGCAGTACTTC.

This clone was seen more than once but under ten times. This sequence joins TRBV7-9 and TRBJ2-7; TRBD1 agrees at 8 bases. J gave up 5 bases and V 3 bases, and 6 bases lay outside the gene matches. Germline loops: CDR1 SEHNR, CDR2 FQNEAQ (reference sequence). The CDR3 runs to 14 residues. CDR3 amino acids: CASSFQGASNEQYF. CDR3 DNA sequence: TGTGCCAGCAGCTTTCAGGGGGCCAGCAACGAGCAGTACTTC.

The V and J genes are TRBV5-6 and TRBJ2-1, with 9 bases matching TRBD1. The CDR3 sequence is 15 residues long. V was pared by 3 bases and J by 8 bases, with 9 bases of the junction left unmatched. The germline V gene encodes CDR1 SGHDT and CDR2 YYEEEE. In DNA, the CDR3 is TGTGCCAGCAGCTCGGGACAGGGCCTGGGGTATGAGCAGTTCTTC. Protein sequence: CASSSGQGLGYEQFF.

V usage is TRBV14 and J usage is TRBJ1-1; D is uncertain. There are 13 residues in the CDR3. In germline, CDR1 is SGHDN, CDR2 FVKESK. The germline V and J ends were trimmed by 1 base and 1 base, with 4 bases remaining between them. CDR3 nucleotide sequence: TGTGCCAGCAGCCAAGTGGGGAACACTGAAGCTTTCTTT. This encodes CASSQVGNTEAFF.

This clone ranks as hyperexpanded. Compared with germline, one end of the junction differs, possibly owing to a read error. The rearrangement links TRBV7-7 to TRBJ2-1; no firm D call. This CDR3 is 14 amino acids long. CDR1 SSHAT and CDR2 FNYEAQ come from the germline V gene (reference sequence). CDR3 DNA sequence: TGTGCTAGCAGCCAAGGTGGGATTGGGAATGAGCAGTTCTTC. Its protein is CASSQGGIGNEQFF. The complete variable domain, with remaining parts taken from reference TRBV7-7 and TRBJ2-1, reads GAGVSQSPRYKVTKRGQDVTLRCDPISSHATLYWYQQALGQGPEFLTYFNYEAQPDKSGLPSDRFSAERPEGSISTLTIQRTEQRDSAMYRCASSQGGIGNEQFFGPGTRLTVL.